A selection of T cell receptor beta chains follows, all from one sample in a study of cytomegalovirus exposure and HLA in healthy donors. The assay was immunoSEQ multiplex PCR, and TCRdb's table has in-frame clones only and misses some. The sample lists tens of thousands of clones, more than 85% occurring once. Sample: PBMCs. The receptor set was obtained from a man aged 18 to 30 in good health and CMV-seronegative. Each CDR3 is given with its conserved first and last residue. The D gene is left open where the match is weak. A clone size is listed for some rows: how often the clone was seen (once, few, many), or a class if it is expanded.

size: NA
length: 16
D: NA
J: TRBJ2-2
V: TRBV5-1
DNA: TGCGCCAGCAGCTTGGCCTCGAGCGAGAACACCGGGGAGCTGTTTTTT
CDR3: CASSLASSENTGELFF

size: NA
length: 14
D: TRBD1
J: TRBJ1-2
V: TRBV7-2
DNA: TGTGCCAGCAGCTTCGACAGGGCGGGCTATGGCTACACCTTC
CDR3: CASSFDRAGYGYTF

size: NA
length: 16
D: TRBD2
J: TRBJ2-1
V: TRBV11-2
DNA: TGTGCCAGCAGGCAATTAGCGGGGAGTACCTACAATGAGCAGTTCTTC
CDR3: CASRQLAGSTYNEQFF

size: NA
length: 15
D: TRBD2
J: TRBJ2-7
V: TRBV7-9
DNA: TGTGCCAGCAGCGCCCTAGCGGGTATTAGGTACGAGCAGTACTTC
CDR3: CASSALAGIRYEQYF

size: NA
length: 16
D: TRBD1
J: TRBJ1-5
V: TRBV19
DNA: TGTGCCAGTCGTCGGACAGGGCTTAATAGCAATCAGCCCCAGCATTTT
CDR3: CASRRTGLNSNQPQHF

size: NA
length: 14
D: NA
J: TRBJ1-1
V: TRBV6-6
DNA: TGTGCCAGCAGGCATCTGGGCCCGAACACTGAAGCTTTCTTT
CDR3: CASRHLGPNTEAFF

size: once
length: 17
D: NA
J: TRBJ2-1
V: TRBV7-8
DNA: TGTGCCAGCAGCTTAGCGCGATGGAAACCTCTCAGGGATGAGCAGTTCTTC
CDR3: CASSLARWKPLRDEQFF

size: NA
length: 14
D: NA
J: TRBJ1-2
V: TRBV18
DNA: TGTGCCAGCTCACCCCTTTCCGGGGGCTATGGCTACACCTTC
CDR3: CASSPLSGGYGYTF

size: NA
length: 15
D: TRBD1
J: TRBJ2-7
V: TRBV7-2
DNA: TGTGCCAGCAGCTTCCTACCCGGGACAGCATACGAGCAGTACTTC
CDR3: CASSFLPGTAYEQYF

size: NA
length: 17
D: TRBD1
J: TRBJ1-3
V: TRBV7-6
DNA: TGTGCCAGCAGCTTAGGGGTTCAGGGGGCGTATGGAAACACCATATATTTT
CDR3: CASSLGVQGAYGNTIYF

size: once
length: 15
D: TRBD1
J: TRBJ2-7
V: TRBV4-1
DNA: TGCGCCAGCAGCCAAGAGGGGACAGGGAGTAAAGAGCAGTACTTC
CDR3: CASSQEGTGSKEQYF

size: NA
length: 18
D: NA
J: TRBJ1-4
V: TRBV2
DNA: TGTGCCAGCAGCGACGGTACCGGGACGGCGGGGGAGGATGAAAAACTGTTTTTT
CDR3: CASSDGTGTAGEDEKLFF

size: NA
length: 16
D: TRBD1
J: TRBJ1-2
V: TRBV7-2
DNA: TGTGCCAGCAGCTCATACCTCGGGACAGAGACCTATGGCTACACCTTC
CDR3: CASSSYLGTETYGYTF

size: NA
length: 14
D: NA
J: TRBJ2-1
V: TRBV7-3
DNA: TGTGCCAGCGGTCGGGCAGGGGTGAGAAATGAGCAGTTCTTC
CDR3: CASGRAGVRNEQFF

size: NA
length: 14
D: TRBD1
J: TRBJ2-7
V: TRBV7-9
DNA: TGTGCCAGCAGCTCTGGACAGGGGAGGTACGAGCAGTACTTC
CDR3: CASSSGQGRYEQYF

size: once
length: 13
D: NA
J: TRBJ1-1
V: TRBV19
DNA: TGTGCCAGTACCGAACTGGGGGCATTACGGGCTTTCTTT
CDR3: CASTELGALRAFF

size: NA
length: 16
D: TRBD1
J: TRBJ2-5
V: TRBV5-1
DNA: TGCGCCAGCAGCTTGGTCCGGGACAGGGTCCAAGAGACCCAGTACTTC
CDR3: CASSLVRDRVQETQYF

size: NA
length: 14
D: TRBD2
J: TRBJ2-7
V: TRBV12-5
DNA: TGTGCTAGTGGTCCCGGACTAGCGGGGGAACAGCAGTACTTC
CDR3: CASGPGLAGEQQYF

size: NA
length: 14
D: NA
J: TRBJ1-5
V: TRBV5-6
DNA: TGTGCCAGCAGCTTGCGTTCCCTCAATCAGCCCCAGCATTTT
CDR3: CASSLRSLNQPQHF

size: NA
length: 14
D: NA
J: TRBJ2-5
V: TRBV4-3
DNA: TGCGCCAGCAGCCAAGGACAGTTTGAAGAGACCCAGTACTTC
CDR3: CASSQGQFEETQYF

size: once
length: 15
D: NA
J: TRBJ2-5
V: TRBV4-2
DNA: TGTGCCAGCAGCCCTCAGGGAAGGACAGTGGGGACCCAGTACTTC
CDR3: CASSPQGRTVGTQYF

size: NA
length: 12
D: NA
J: TRBJ2-5
V: TRBV7-8
DNA: TGTGCCGCGGGGGCAGGGAAAGAGACCCAGTACTTC
CDR3: CAAGAGKETQYF

size: NA
length: 13
D: NA
J: TRBJ1-1
V: TRBV19
DNA: TGTGCCAGTATCAAGCAGGGGCTGACTGAAGCTTTCTTT
CDR3: CASIKQGLTEAFF

size: NA
length: 17
D: TRBD1
J: TRBJ2-1
V: TRBV29-1
DNA: TGCAGCGTTGAGGAGACAGGGGGTTCGAGCTCCTACAATGAGCAGTTCTTC
CDR3: CSVEETGGSSSYNEQFF

size: NA
length: 15
D: NA
J: TRBJ2-1
V: TRBV13
DNA: TGTGCCAGCAGCACTCGGGACTCGACCCCCAATGAGCAGTTCTTC
CDR3: CASSTRDSTPNEQFF

size: NA
length: 14
D: TRBD1
J: TRBJ2-7
V: TRBV6-1
DNA: TGTGCCAGCAGTGAAGGGACAGGAGGCTACGAGCAGTACTTC
CDR3: CASSEGTGGYEQYF

size: NA
length: 17
D: TRBD1
J: TRBJ1-1
V: TRBV14
DNA: TGTGCCAGCAGTCACCTCCGGGACAGGGGGCTCGGCACTGAAGCTTTCTTT
CDR3: CASSHLRDRGLGTEAFF

size: NA
length: 15
D: NA
J: TRBJ1-4
V: TRBV18
DNA: TGTGCCAGCTCACAAAAACAGGGTCATTCGGAAAAACTGTTTTTT
CDR3: CASSQKQGHSEKLFF

size: NA
length: 16
D: TRBD2
J: TRBJ2-3
V: TRBV7-7
DNA: TGTGCTAGCAGCCAAGGGACTAGCGGGAGAGCAGATACGCAGTATTTT
CDR3: CASSQGTSGRADTQYF

size: NA
length: 16
D: TRBD2
J: TRBJ2-1
V: TRBV10-3
DNA: TGTGCCATCGTCCGTTCAGCGGGGGGTTCCTACAATGAGCAGTTCTTC
CDR3: CAIVRSAGGSYNEQFF

size: few
length: 20
D: TRBD2
J: TRBJ2-7
V: TRBV28
DNA: TGTGCCAGCAGTTTAGGCAGGGGGGTTCTTGGTAGCGGGAGGTCCTACGAGCAGTACTTC
CDR3: CASSLGRGVLGSGRSYEQYF

size: NA
length: 14
D: NA
J: TRBJ1-2
V: TRBV5-6
DNA: TGTGCCAGCAGCGTGCCGGGTGTTGACTATGGCTACACCTTC
CDR3: CASSVPGVDYGYTF

size: NA
length: 16
D: TRBD1
J: TRBJ2-2
V: TRBV25-1
DNA: TGTGCCAGCCTTAAAAGGACAGGGATTAACACCGGGGAGCTGTTTTTT
CDR3: CASLKRTGINTGELFF

size: NA
length: 13
D: NA
J: TRBJ2-7
V: TRBV6-4
DNA: TGTGCCAGCAGTGACGCGGGGGCCCACGAGCAGTACTTC
CDR3: CASSDAGAHEQYF

size: NA
length: 15
D: NA
J: TRBJ1-5
V: TRBV7-9
DNA: TGTGCCAGCAGCCACACATGGGAGGATGGTCAGCCCCAGCATTTT
CDR3: CASSHTWEDGQPQHF

size: NA
length: 14
D: NA
J: TRBJ2-7
V: TRBV7-9
DNA: TGTGCCAGCAGCCCCAATCTTCGGGAGTACGAGCAGTACTTC
CDR3: CASSPNLREYEQYF

size: NA
length: 15
D: TRBD1
J: TRBJ1-1
V: TRBV5-4
DNA: TGTGCCAGCAGACCTGGGACAGGGAAGAACACTGAAGCTTTCTTT
CDR3: CASRPGTGKNTEAFF

size: once
length: 12
D: NA
J: TRBJ2-3
V: TRBV29-1
DNA: TGCAGCGTTGAGTGGGGGGCAGATACGCAGTATTTT
CDR3: CSVEWGADTQYF

size: NA
length: 15
D: TRBD2
J: TRBJ2-7
V: TRBV5-1
DNA: TGCGCCAGCAGCTTTCGACTAGCTTCATCCTACGAGCAGTACTTC
CDR3: CASSFRLASSYEQYF

size: NA
length: 13
D: NA
J: TRBJ2-1
V: TRBV7-7
DNA: TGTGCTAGCAGCCTCGCTGAGGGCGATGAGCAGTTCTTC
CDR3: CASSLAEGDEQFF

size: few
length: 15
D: TRBD2
J: TRBJ2-2
V: TRBV6-5
DNA: TGTGCCAGCAGTTACCTAGCGGGAGGGCCCGGGGAGCTGTTTTTT
CDR3: CASSYLAGGPGELFF

size: NA
length: 14
D: NA
J: TRBJ2-5
V: TRBV5-4
DNA: TGTGCCAGCAGCTTGGGCCCGGGTGAGGAGACCCAGTACTTC
CDR3: CASSLGPGEETQYF

size: NA
length: 13
D: NA
J: TRBJ1-4
V: TRBV7-9
DNA: TGTGCCAGCAGCTCCCTACTAGGCCAGAAACTGTTTTTT
CDR3: CASSSLLGQKLFF

size: NA
length: 12
D: NA
J: TRBJ1-2
V: TRBV11-2
DNA: TGTGCCAGCAGCACCGACAGCCGAGTCTACACCTTC
CDR3: CASSTDSRVYTF

size: NA
length: 15
D: NA
J: TRBJ2-7
V: TRBV12-5
DNA: TGTGCTAGTGGTTTGGGCTGGGGCGAAACCTACGAGCAGTACTTC
CDR3: CASGLGWGETYEQYF

size: NA
length: 15
D: TRBD1
J: TRBJ2-7
V: TRBV6-5
DNA: TGTGCCAGCAGTCTCCGGGACAGGGGAGGCTACGAGCAGTACTTC
CDR3: CASSLRDRGGYEQYF

size: NA
length: 14
D: NA
J: TRBJ1-2
V: TRBV27
DNA: TGTGCCAGCAGTTCCCCCGGGACAAACTATGGCTACACCTTC
CDR3: CASSSPGTNYGYTF

size: NA
length: 14
D: NA
J: TRBJ2-1
V: TRBV5-4
DNA: TGTGCCAGCAGCTCGGGAGCAGCGTACAATGAGCAGTTCTTC
CDR3: CASSSGAAYNEQFF

size: NA
length: 13
D: NA
J: TRBJ2-7
V: TRBV18
DNA: TGTGCCAGCTCAGGACAGACCCCCTACGAGCAGTACTTC
CDR3: CASSGQTPYEQYF

size: NA
length: 14
D: NA
J: TRBJ1-4
V: TRBV25-1
DNA: TGTGCCAGCGGAAACGCGGGGAGGGATGAAAAACTGTTTTTT
CDR3: CASGNAGRDEKLFF

size: NA
length: 16
D: TRBD2
J: TRBJ2-3
V: TRBV30
DNA: TGTGCCTGGAATCGGCTAGCGGGGGGGCGCACAGATACGCAGTATTTT
CDR3: CAWNRLAGGRTDTQYF

size: NA
length: 13
D: TRBD1
J: TRBJ2-7
V: TRBV5-6
DNA: TGTGCCAGCAGCTGGGACAGTGGCTACGAGCAGTACTTC
CDR3: CASSWDSGYEQYF

size: once
length: 14
D: NA
J: TRBJ1-1
V: TRBV5-5
DNA: TGTGCCAGCAGCCACAGGGAACTGAACACTGAAGCTTTCTTT
CDR3: CASSHRELNTEAFF

size: NA
length: 15
D: NA
J: TRBJ2-2
V: TRBV10-1
DNA: TGCGCCAGCAGCCCTGGACAGTATACCACCGGGGAGCTGTTTTTT
CDR3: CASSPGQYTTGELFF

size: NA
length: 13
D: TRBD1
J: TRBJ2-7
V: TRBV27
DNA: TGTGCCAGCAGTCCAGGACAGGGTTACGAGCAGTACTTC
CDR3: CASSPGQGYEQYF